The entry below describes one TCR beta chain. The specificity of this receptor is unknown. The data belong to a study of cytomegalovirus exposure and HLA in healthy donors (dated by TCRdb to the late 2010s). With regard to the full study: According to an earlier analysis of 587 of the donors, 150 million to 200 million T cells yielded over 100 million unique TCR beta sequences and more than 250 Gb of sequence data. Four to six DR-DQ haplotypes were handled as single units for association and clustering, since linkage in the cohort was strong. Along with the approximately 670-subject first cohort, a separate validation cohort of more than 90 different subjects was used. Of the roughly 400 genotyped donors, roughly 85% fell in the genetic ancestry cluster associated with self-reported Caucasian donors. The study used immunosequencing to profile the T cell repertoires of 666 subjects and linked those repertoires to cytomegalovirus serostatus. In a later analysis, previously published TCR beta repertoires from about 670 donors were re-analyzed and high-resolution HLA genotyping was added so that TCR occurrence patterns could be studied. HLA typing covered class I and class II loci at four-digit resolution. The aim of the study was to test whether cataloging public T cell receptors could identify signatures of past pathogen exposure. The number of donors typed differed by locus, with about 629-630 for A, B, C, DRB1 and DQB1, around 560 for DQA1, 606 for DPA1, and about 450 for DPB1. An earlier analysis of 587 of the donors applied high-throughput TCR beta sequencing to assess whether each TCR beta V gene segment acted as functional or pseudogenic. A later genetic analysis used genome-wide SNP genotypes for about 60% of the 666 donors, treating that subset as a discovery cohort. The later analysis used no new phenotypic data to find candidate immune exposures, relying instead on TCR beta sequences and their occurrence across donors. To predict cytomegalovirus infection status, the study brought together high-throughput TCR immunosequencing, statistical association of individual TCRs with disease status, and machine learning. An early release covering 550 to 650 HLA-typed donors comprised about 320 gigabases of sequencing data and around 85 million unique TCR sequences. Alongside the repertoire data, information on donor age, sex, ethnicity and CMV serostatus was compiled. All discovery cohort repertoires had been generated on a single sequencing platform. Among roughly 400 genotyped donors of the cohort, an average of approximately 240,000 unique TCR beta nucleotide sequences were sequenced per donor, around 20% of them non-productive.

Libraries were constructed by the immunoSEQ multiplex PCR assay. A mixture of 60 forward primers for TCR Vbeta segments and 13 reverse primers for TCR Jbeta segments was used in the multiplex PCR. Amplification of the CDR3 region of rearranged TCR beta genes was performed with a multiplex PCR assay on genomic DNA. The Illumina HiSeq System was used to sequence the amplified TCR beta libraries as 87-base-pair reads. The paper's processing steps were these. In a later analysis, about 80 million unique TCR beta chains were counted across the 500 to 850 repertoires, and around 11 million of these chains were shared by at least two donors. To remove PCR and sequencing errors, raw reads were error-corrected and collapsed into unique sequences using a nearest-neighbor algorithm that merged closely related sequences. CDR3 sequences were aligned to IMGT reference sequences to assign V, D and J gene segments. For a sequence to be retained, a match of at least six nucleotides to both a V gene segment and a J gene segment was required. Rearrangements were classified as productive when the CDR3 lacked stop codons and remained in frame with V and J, and all other rearrangements were classified as non-productive. CDR3 was defined by IMGT convention, running from the second conserved V-encoded cysteine to the conserved J-encoded phenylalanine. Sequences without an unambiguous match to a single V gene segment were excluded from the earlier analysis of about 600 of the donors. In an earlier analysis of 587 of the donors, a V segment was called functional when productive rearrangements were above 56.7%, and segregating when the standard deviation between donors exceeded 5%. A statistical classification framework was built to diagnose cytomegalovirus status from the catalog of TCR beta chain sequences. In a later analysis, V and J genes were assigned by comparing TCR nucleotide sequences against IMGT/GENE-DB human TR gene sequences. The TCRdist pipeline was used in a later analysis to assign CDR3 sequences and most-parsimonious VDJ recombination scenarios. In a later analysis, each TCR beta chain was defined by its CDR3 amino acid sequence together with its V-gene family, and reads lacking a unique V-gene family were excluded. A later analysis removed over 500 highly shared, low-generation-probability nucleotide sequences to deal with suspected cross-contamination and a sequencing artifact. A later analysis calculated a clonal expansion index for each public chain from normalized within-repertoire ranks of inferred template counts. A later analysis computed generation probabilities with a VDJ recombination model fitted to out-of-frame rearrangements, and checked the results against IGoR. In a later analysis, hypergeometric tests were used to score TCR-TCR, TCR-HLA and TCR-CMV co-occurrence, with a repertoire-size bias correction applied to TCR pairs. In a later analysis, false discovery rates were estimated by permuting HLA or CMV assignments 20 times. In a later analysis, co-occurring TCRs were grouped using DBSCAN, and TCRdist sequence similarity was added for clustering within HLA-allele-positive subsets. Repertoires with fewer than 30,000 or more than 120,000 public chains were left out of co-occurrence clustering, as were four to six repertoires with anomalous nucleotide sharing. TCRdb limited this immuneACCESS table to in-frame rearrangements with V and J called. A share of clones is missing; checked studies link under half to unresolved V genes, and the rest is unexplained. The V and J calls and clone size were taken over from that table, and D and trimming were inferred from the DNA. This sample's table has entries for about 51,000 clones. The leading ten clones occupy about 2.5% of the sample.

The paper's findings and limits, for the study overall: A later genetic analysis reported fewer N-insertions in productive TCRs among donors in an Asian-associated ancestry cluster than the approximately 700-donor mean. A later genetic analysis associated a missense DCLRE1C variant with V-gene and J-gene trimming of TCR beta chains, and an independent cohort replicated the association. The classifier was reported to diagnose cytomegalovirus status with high specificity and sensitivity in both the original cohort and the validation cohort. In vitro tests confirmed that a few of the cytomegalovirus-associated TCR beta chains recognize cytomegalovirus antigens. A later analysis found that most CMV-associated TCR beta chains appeared HLA-restricted, with HLA associations seemingly driven largely by CMV exposure. Specific HLA alleles were associated with 15,000 to 20,000 TCR beta sequences at a false discovery rate of 0.05 in a later analysis. This cohort had only TCR beta chains sequenced, and the lack of alpha or paired-chain data limited which features could be detected. Because HLA typing was unavailable for some donors at each locus, only the typed subset was used in association tests. A further reported finding was that TCR beta sequences accurately predicted the HLA-A and HLA-B alleles for most subjects in the first cohort. Correlated functional status among segregating V segments might reflect linkage disequilibrium, but an unknown experimental factor could not be ruled out. Broadly in line with IMGT annotations, most TCR beta V segments showed up in productive rearrangements about 90% or about 30% of the time in an earlier analysis of around 600 of the donors. Presence/absence analyses assumed roughly uniform sequencing depth across donors, an assumption that may not hold. In a later analysis, HLA-associated TCR beta chains were found to be more clonally expanded and to have lower generation probabilities than equally common non-associated chains. The authors suggested that the approach could potentially be generalized to other disease states and immunological phenotypes. Strong co-occurrence of HLA alleles, especially DR and DQ, made assigning TCR associations to individual alleles difficult. In a later analysis, the rate of TCR association differed among HLA loci, with DRB1 alleles having the most associated TCRs and HLA-C alleles having the fewest. About 17 rarely observed V segments, including chromosome 9 orphons, were excluded from the earlier analysis of a few hundred of the donors because counts were too low. The study gave a list of some 150 TCR beta chains associated with cytomegalovirus. A later analysis reported that several top co-occurrence clusters appeared linked to parvovirus B19, influenza, CMV and Epstein-Barr virus. A group of highly shared sequence variants was considered likely to be a technical artifact of the sequencing pipeline. Because the 87-base-pair reads could not distinguish some IMGT-functional V segments, including TRBV6-2 and TRBV6-3, those segments were excluded. Most TCR sequences were observed very rarely across donors, whereas some public TCRs were present in many individuals. Immune exposure information for the cohort was limited to CMV serostatus.

Via the germline V gene, CDR1 is ENHRY and CDR2 SYGVKD. Relative to germline, V is 6 bases shorter and J is 2 bases shorter, with 11 bases between their ends. Measured from the cysteine to the phenylalanine, the CDR3 is 14 residues long. The CDR3 DNA has 42 bases and is translated from base 1. The cohort comprised around 700 healthy bone marrow donors. At the time of sampling, every cohort member was nominally healthy, though immune exposures that went unrecorded were likely present. The donor was CMV seronegative and belonged to the group of 350 to 400 seronegative cohort members. A peripheral blood sample was provided by each donor, and peripheral blood mononuclear cells were used for TCR beta sequencing. The Qiagen DNeasy Blood Extraction Kit was used to extract genomic DNA from the blood cell samples.

The V and J genes are TRBV10-3 and TRBJ1-3; TRBD1 is perhaps the D gene, given 6 matching bases. What was sequenced was PBMCs. This clonotype was sampled from a female donor in good health and CMV-seronegative. The nucleotide sequence is given as TGTGCCATCAGCATCACAGGGCCTGGAAACACCATATATTTT. It specifies CAISITGPGNTIYF.